This TCR beta chain is drawn from a study of T-cell memory formation after mild COVID-19. Study at large: TCR clusters were mostly confined to one donor each.

TCRdb reprocessed the 5' RACE reads with MiXCR, giving one entry per CDR3 protein. The data hold about 260,000 distinct CDR3 sequences, with about a sixth observed a single time. Looked up from germline, CDR1 is SGHNT and CDR2 is YYREEE (reference sequence). This CDR3 is 14 amino acids long. V shed 4 bases, J shed 8 bases, and the junction held 4 bases outside the gene matches. The sequenced sample was PBMCs or a T cell subset sorted from them (not recorded which). The chain is built from TRBV5-4 and TRBJ2-1; 12 positions match TRBD2. This sequence was found in a man between 18 and 29 years old who had mild COVID-19 (a few samples of this study predate the infection). Cell type and time point are not known. The CDR3 here is CASSLLAGGHEQFF. The CDR3 nucleotides are TGTGCCAGCAGCCTCCTAGCGGGGGGGCATGAGCAGTTCTTC.